The clone carrying this T cell receptor beta chain occurred once. The record originates from a study of blood T cell repertoires in COVID-19. Measured with immunoSEQ multiplex PCR; TCRdb has only the in-frame clones, and not every one. The sample carries roughly 87,000 clones, roughly nine tenths recorded once. In germline, CDR1 is SGHAT, CDR2 FQNNGV. This CDR3 is 15 amino acids long. The V gene end was trimmed by 6 bases and the J gene end by 7 bases; junction bases not matched to a gene: 13. This clonotype was obtained from a woman over 75 with active COVID-19. The chain recombines TRBV11-2 with TRBJ2-7; 9 nucleotides agree with TRBD1. Input material: peripheral blood. The CDR3 spells CASRKAGTGSWEQYF. CDR3 bases: TGTGCCAGCAGAAAAGCCGGGACAGGGTCTTGGGAGCAGTACTTC.